This TCR beta chain was identified during a study of monozygotic twins with inflammatory bowel disease (dated by TCRdb to between 2018 and 2021). The study in broad terms: The complete study included about 30 monozygotic twin pairs: 19 IBD-discordant Danish pairs and nine German pairs, of which four were IBD-concordant and five were IBD-discordant. The search for disease-associated traits relied mainly on comparing IBD patients with their genetically identical healthy co-twins within discordant pairs. Each individual had, on average, about 151 000 unique TCRalpha sequences and 181 000 unique TCRbeta sequences available for analysis. Broad study findings and their caveats: The results gave no support for a single strong signal or clonotype linked to IBD. Differing immunosuppressive treatments among patients may have added background noise and inter-individual variability to the repertoires. No difference in repertoire similarity was observed between concordant and discordant twins, possibly owing to limited statistical power. Distinction between different T cell subtypes could not be achieved in the analysis. A decrease in TCRbeta repertoire diversity, as measured by inverse Simpson index, was observed in IBD patients compared with their healthy co-twins. IBD patients shared fewer clonotypes with other individuals than healthy twins did, most markedly in patients showing signs of disease activity.

From each donor, a 2.5 ml peripheral blood sample was drawn into PAXgene tubes and stored at -80 degrees C. Without any T cell sorting, total RNA was extracted from whole blood using the PAXgene blood miRNA kit on an automated QIAcube. Peripheral blood from monozygotic twin pairs concordant or discordant for inflammatory bowel disease was subjected to deep TCRalpha and TCRbeta repertoire profiling with unique molecular barcoding. Smoking habits were recorded for all twin pairs, with individuals classified as current, former or never smokers. Library construction relied on 5' RACE. Each TCR library was prepared from about 4,000 ng of total RNA. cDNA was synthesized with SMARTScribe reverse transcriptase in eight separate reactions per sample. During cDNA synthesis, unique molecular identifiers containing a 6-nucleotide sample barcode were introduced by template switching. Two nested PCRs of about 15 and 9 cycles amplified the TCRalpha and TCRbeta cDNA, and bead purification followed each PCR. Before amplification, cDNA was treated with uracil DNA-glycosylase and purified using the QIAquick PCR purification kit. The second PCR was the step at which Illumina TruSeq-compatible adapters and sample-specific barcodes were added. Library quality and concentration were checked on TapeStation and Qubit, and libraries were pooled at around 4.7 ng each. Pooled libraries were sequenced on an Illumina HiSeq2500 single-index Rapid Run with 2 x 100 bp reads and custom sequencing primers. Concerning the study's data processing: PCR and sequencing errors were corrected by UMI-based consensus assembly using MiGEC version 1.2.6. MiXCR version 2.1.1 was used to carry out V(D)J alignment, clonotype assembly and CDR3 extraction. Gene usage, clonotype sharing and MAIT/NKT TCR abundance were normalised by analysing the top 1000, 10 000 and 20 000 clonotypes per sample. After downsampling to 27 000 UMIs, diversity was calculated as the inverse Simpson index using the vegan R package. Paired Mann-Whitney U tests were applied to discordant twin pairs, with Benjamini-Hochberg correction for multiple testing. Each CDR3 protein sequence appears as one entry after TCRdb reprocessed the reads, and no DNA is included. These V and J calls rely on TCRdb rather than the paper's analysis. This sample's records show about 380,000 distinct CDR3 sequences. Just over 2.5% of the sample goes to the ten largest clones.

Concerning this clonotype itself: Its antigen is unknown.

Sequences were obtained from blood. This clonotype was sampled from a human donor with ulcerative colitis or Crohn's disease, or a healthy co-twin of an affected twin (not recorded which).

The CDR3: CASSRVGRGSGANVLTF. Recombination joined TRBV3-1 with TRBJ2-6; TCRdb indicates TRBD1, and absent DNA this call remains unverified. From the cysteine through the phenylalanine, the CDR3 covers 17 amino acids. The DNA is unrecorded. The germline V gene (reference sequence) specifies LGHDT as CDR1 and YNNKEL as CDR2.